These 17 T cell receptor beta chains share one sample of origin, sequenced in a study of T cell responses to AZD1222 COVID-19 vaccine. Clones were sequenced by immunoSEQ multiplex PCR, and TCRdb holds only the in-frame ones, with some missing. The profile shows approximately 180,000 clones, 80% to 90% of them singletons. Sequencing used peripheral blood, obtained on day 0 of AZD1222 vaccination. These receptors were obtained from an adult in good health.

The chain has TRBV7-2 and TRBJ2-7; maybe TRBD2 (5 bases). The germline gives CDR1 SGHTA, CDR2 FQGNSA. CDR3 length equals 13 residues. V lost 4 bases to trimming and J lost 4 bases, with 11 bases between them. CDR3 in amino acids: CASSSASGYEQYF. DNA of the CDR3: TGTGCCAGCAGCTCTGCCTCGGGGTACGAGCAGTACTTC.

The rearrangement links TRBV7-9 to TRBJ2-2; D is perhaps TRBD1 (5 bases). The V gene lost 4 bases and the J gene lost 2 bases, with 11 bases spanning the gap. CDR1 is SEHNR, CDR2 FQNEAQ, per germline (reference sequence). CDR3 length equals 15 residues. CDR3 sequence reads: CASSSQGPNTGELFF. The CDR3 DNA follows: TGTGCCAGCAGCTCTCAGGGCCCCAACACCGGGGAGCTGTTTTTT.

This chain connects TRBV12-3 or TRBV12-4 to TRBJ1-4, with D perhaps matching TRBD1 (5 bases). The CDR3 contains 13 residues. Trimming pared 3 bases from V and 8 bases from J, leaving 10 bases between. The CDR3 DNA follows: TGTGCCAGCAGTTTGCAGGGTGGGGAAAAACTGTTTTTT. Translation gives CASSLQGGEKLFF.

The chain has TRBV18 and TRBJ2-5, with D unclear. Germline loops: CDR1 KGHSH, CDR2 LQKENI. CDR3 length: 13 amino acids. V was cut by 3 bases and J by 4 bases, with 9 bases left in between. The CDR3 reads CASSPGRGETQYF. The CDR3 DNA follows: TGTGCCAGCTCACCTGGCCGTGGAGAGACCCAGTACTTC.

The chain uses TRBV19 and TRBJ1-5, with 7 bases identical to TRBD1. The CDR3 has 15 residues. Per germline, CDR1 LNHDA and CDR2 SQIVND (reference sequence). Trimming at V came to 7 bases and at J to 2 bases, leaving 8 bases not matched to a gene. The CDR3 loop reads CASNQEGAGNQPQHF. Written as DNA, the CDR3 is TGTGCCAGTAATCAGGAGGGGGCGGGCAATCAGCCCCAGCATTTT.

This clone showed up just once. V is TRBV18 and J is TRBJ2-3; no clear D gene. V lost 4 bases and J 4 bases, leaving 9 bases between the germline ends. The CDR3 is 13 residues long. The V gene's germline CDR1 is KGHSH and CDR2 LQKENI. CDR3: CASSLSGADTQYF. The CDR3 DNA follows: TGTGCCAGCTCACTCTCAGGCGCAGATACGCAGTATTTT. The full variable domain, completed using reference TRBV18 and TRBJ2-3, is NAGVMQNPRHLVRRRGQEARLRCSPMKGHSHVYWYRQLPEEGLKFMVYLQKENIIDESGMPKERFSAEFPKEGPSILRIQQVVRGDSAAYFCASSLSGADTQYFGPGTRLTVL.

In DNA, the CDR3 is TGCAGTGCTAGTCGGGTAAACACCGGGGAGCTGTTTTTT. Translated: CSASRVNTGELFF. The rearrangement joins TRBV20-1 to TRBJ2-2; D is unclear. Germline V gene sequence: CDR1 DFQATT, CDR2 SNEGSKA (reference sequence). The length of the CDR3 is 13 residues. Trimming removed 3 bases at V and 2 bases at J, with 7 bases between.

J is TRBJ2-4 and V is TRBV7-2; 9 bases fit TRBD2. This CDR3 contains 15 residues. Trimming cost V 3 bases and J 7 bases; bases outside gene matches: 7. Germline-derived CDR1 and CDR2 are SGHTA and FQGNSA. The CDR3 protein is CASSFKAGGGNIQYF. CDR3 sequence (DNA): TGTGCCAGCAGCTTTAAGGCGGGAGGGGGCAACATTCAGTACTTC.

The CDR3 DNA is TGCAGCGTTGCGTCACAGGGAAGTGGTCAGCCCCAGCATTTT. Residues: CSVASQGSGQPQHF. V usage is TRBV29-1 and J usage is TRBJ1-5, with D perhaps TRBD1 (6 bases). The CDR3 spans 14 residues. The germline gives CDR1 SQVTM, CDR2 ANQGSEA. Trimming pared 4 bases from V and 6 bases from J, leaving 16 bases between. Full variable domain (missing parts from reference TRBV29-1 and TRBJ1-5): SAVISQKPSRDICQRGTSLTIQCQVDSQVTMMFWYRQQPGQSLTLIATANQGSEATYESGFVIDKFPISRPNLTFSTLTVSNMSPEDSSIYLCSVASQGSGQPQHFGDGTRLSIL.

This chain uses TRBV5-1 with TRBJ2-3; 9 bases are shared with TRBD2. The CDR3 has 16 amino acids. The germline CDR1 and CDR2 sequences are SGHRS and YFSETQ. V dropped 0 bases and J dropped 6; count of bases not matched to a gene: 8. In nucleotides, the CDR3 is TGCGCCAGCAGCTTGGGTGCGGGAGGGCCTTGGGATACGCAGTATTTT. As protein: CASSLGAGGPWDTQYF.

The V and J genes are TRBV12-3 or TRBV12-4 and TRBJ2-7; D could derive from TRBD1 or TRBD2 (5 bases each). The CDR3 extends over 13 amino acids. Trimming cost V 4 bases and J 2 bases, with 9 bases left between them. CDR3 coding DNA: TGTGCCAGCAGTTGGAGAGGGGCCTACGAGCAGTACTTC. Protein: CASSWRGAYEQYF.

This chain links TRBV11-3 with TRBJ2-2, with D perhaps TRBD1 (5 bases). This CDR3 is 15 amino acids long. The V end lost 1 base, the J end lost 3 bases, and 9 bases lay between the germline ends. CDR1 is SGHNT and CDR2 is YENEEA in the germline V gene. The CDR3: CASSLGQGYTGELFF. Written as DNA, the CDR3 is TGTGCCAGCAGCTTAGGGCAGGGTTACACCGGGGAGCTGTTTTTT. Combining the CDR3 with reference TRBV11-3 and TRBJ2-2 gives the whole variable domain EAGVVQSPRYKIIEKKQPVAFWCNPISGHNTLYWYLQNLGQGPELLIRYENEEAVDDSQLPKDRFSAERLKGVDSTLKIQPAELGDSAVYLCASSLGQGYTGELFFGEGSRLTVL.

CDR3 sequence reads: CASSSPDRLNTEAFF. In nucleotides, the CDR3 is TGTGCCAGCAGTTCACCGGACAGGTTGAACACTGAAGCTTTCTTT. This sequence joins TRBV28 and TRBJ1-1, with 7 positions matching TRBD1. The CDR3 contains 15 residues. Germline assignment: CDR1 MDHEN and CDR2 SYDVKM. V trimming: 4 bases; J trimming: 0 bases; junction bases outside the gene matches: 5.

V usage is TRBV28 and J usage is TRBJ2-7; no definite D call. V was trimmed by 4 bases and J by 3 bases, leaving 4 bases between them. This CDR3 is built from 11 residues. Germline CDR1 MDHEN, CDR2 SYDVKM. CDR3 residues: CASSWVYEQYF. CDR3 in DNA: TGTGCCAGCAGTTGGGTCTACGAGCAGTACTTC.

This chain's CDR3 is CASSYQGLSNYGYTF. The CDR3 DNA reads as TGTGCCAGCAGTTACCAGGGGCTCTCTAACTATGGCTACACCTTC. This chain uses TRBV6-5 with TRBJ1-2; tentative D call: TRBD1 (6 bases). CDR1 is MNHEY and CDR2 is SVGAGI in the germline V gene. V lost 2 bases to trimming and J lost 0 bases, with 10 bases between them. This CDR3 spans 15 amino acids.

The rearrangement joins TRBV7-2 to TRBJ2-5; the D gene could be TRBD1 or TRBD2 (6 bases each). V was trimmed by 2 bases and J by 4 bases, leaving 14 bases between them. Germline V gene data show CDR1 as SGHTA and CDR2 as FQGNSA. The CDR3 length is 15 residues. The CDR3 region is CASSLRQGTRETQYF. CDR3 in DNA: TGTGCCAGCAGCTTACGGCAGGGGACTCGAGAGACCCAGTACTTC.

The V and J genes are TRBV19 and TRBJ2-1, with 10 bases lining up with TRBD2. This CDR3 has 17 residues. The V segment lost 5 bases and the J segment 6 bases; nucleotides outside the gene matches: 13. Per germline, CDR1 LNHDA and CDR2 SQIVND (reference sequence). The CDR3 DNA follows: TGTGCCAGTAGTGTTCCAATAGCGGGAGGAAGCGTCAATGAGCAGTTCTTC. Protein sequence: CASSVPIAGGSVNEQFF.